This entry concerns a single T cell receptor (beta chain). V shed 3 bases and J shed 2 bases, with 7 bases lying between them. The CDR3 has 13 amino acids. TCRdb's table, derived via immunoSEQ multiplex PCR, lists solely in-frame clones and lacks some. The sample yields fewer than 110,000 clones, 85% seen once. The data were taken from a study of blood T cell repertoires in COVID-19. The gene calls are TRBV12-3 or TRBV12-4 and TRBJ1-1; D unresolved. Sequenced input: peripheral blood. The sequence was collected from a woman in her 70s with active or convalescent COVID-19. In DNA form, the CDR3 reads TGTGCCAGCAGTTTTAGTGTTAACACTGAAGCTTTCTTT. As protein: CASSFSVNTEAFF.